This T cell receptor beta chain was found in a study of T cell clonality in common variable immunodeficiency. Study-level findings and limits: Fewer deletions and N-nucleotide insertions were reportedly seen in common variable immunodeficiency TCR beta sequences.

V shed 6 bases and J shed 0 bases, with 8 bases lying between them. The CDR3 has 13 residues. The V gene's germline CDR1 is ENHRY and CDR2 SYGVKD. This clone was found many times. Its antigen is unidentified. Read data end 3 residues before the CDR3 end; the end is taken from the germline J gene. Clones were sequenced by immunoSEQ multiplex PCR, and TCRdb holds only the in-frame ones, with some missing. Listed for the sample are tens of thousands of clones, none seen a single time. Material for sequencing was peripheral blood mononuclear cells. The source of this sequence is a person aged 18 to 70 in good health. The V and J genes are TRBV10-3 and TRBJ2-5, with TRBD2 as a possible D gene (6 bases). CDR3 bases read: TGTGCCATCAGGGTAGCGGACCAAGAGACC. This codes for CAIRVADQET. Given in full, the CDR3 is CAIRVADQETQYF.